Listed here are 4 T cell receptor beta chains from one sample, sequenced in a study of CD8+CD57+ T cells in acquired aplastic anemia. Selection for sequencing was limited to patients who had shown CD8+CD57+ cell expansion by flow cytometry. Investigators profiled TCR beta VDJ and CDR3 from genomic DNA template. Each CDR3 protein is one row after TCRdb ran MiXCR on the reads. The sample has about 160,000 distinct CDR3 sequences, about 48% seen once. Source material: sorted CD4+, CD8+, or CD8+CD57+ T cells (not recorded which) from PBMCs. All receptors derive from a human donor with aplastic anemia.

This clonotype has ten or more counts. This sequence joins TRBV4-1 and TRBJ1-2; 10 positions match TRBD1. The germline CDR1 and CDR2 sequences are MGHRA and YSYEKL. The CDR3 loop spans 17 amino acids. Germline trimming cut 1 base from V and 8 bases from J; bases unmatched to any gene: 13. Written as DNA, the CDR3 is TGCGCCAGCAGCCAAGTGGGACAGGGGCCACCACAGGGAGGCTACACCTTC. It encodes CASSQVGQGPPQGGYTF.

This clonotype has ten or more counts. The V and J genes are TRBV29-1 and TRBJ2-2; TRBD1 aligns across 10 bases. V lost 4 bases and J lost 3; bases outside the gene matches: 5. The CDR3 spans 15 residues. Germline V gene data show CDR1 as SQVTM and CDR2 as ANQGSEA. This CDR3 is CSVARQGAYTGELFF. CDR3 sequence (DNA): TGCAGCGTTGCCCGACAGGGGGCTTACACCGGGGAGCTGTTTTTT.

The chain uses TRBV10-3 and TRBJ2-3, with 13 bases lining up with TRBD2. With V trimmed by 10 bases and J by 2 bases, 6 bases remained unmatched. Germline loops: CDR1 ENHRY, CDR2 SYGVKD. This CDR3 is built from 15 residues. CDR3 region: CATGLAGVTTDTQYF. Here the CDR3 DNA reads TGTGCCACCGGACTAGCGGGAGTTACCACAGATACGCAGTATTTT.

The chain uses TRBV7-9 and TRBJ1-2; D gene unclear. V was pared by 3 bases and J by 8 bases, with 10 bases between. This CDR3 spans 12 amino acids. CDR1 and CDR2 from the germline V gene are SEHNR and FQNEAQ (reference sequence). CDR3 nucleotides: TGTGCCAGCAGCTTGAAGGTAGAGGGCTACACCTTC. It is translated as CASSLKVEGYTF. The full variable domain, with the rest looked up from reference TRBV7-9 and TRBJ1-2, is DTGVSQNPRHKITKRGQNVTFRCDPISEHNRLYWYRQTLGQGPEFLTYFQNEAQLEKSRLLSDRFSAERPKGSFSTLEIQRTEQGDSAMYLCASSLKVEGYTFGSGTRLTVV.